Following are 18 T cell receptor beta chains from one sample sequenced in a study of identical twins. TCRdb fed the 5' RACE reads into MiXCR, producing one record per CDR3 protein. In the table there are hundreds of thousands of distinct CDR3 sequences, under 9.5% of which are singletons. Separately, the same data were catalogued under a study of yellow fever vaccine responses in identical twins.

Input material: memory (CD45RO+) T cells sorted from blood. Receptors were obtained from a woman aged 18-29 years in good health.

The sample holds a few counts of this clonotype. The V and J genes are TRBV5-5 and TRBJ2-1; 13 bases agree with TRBD2. This CDR3 region has 14 residues. The V and J ends lost 7 bases and 7 bases, in that order; junction bases with no gene match: 5. Germline values: CDR1 SGHKS, CDR2 YYEKEE (reference sequence). CDR3 bases: TGTGCCAGCGGCGGGACTAGCGGGATGAATGAGCAGTTCTTC. Translation gives CASGGTSGMNEQFF.

The CDR3 reads CASSFGTPIYNEQFF. For the CDR3, the DNA is TGTGCCAGCAGTTTCGGGACTCCGATCTACAATGAGCAGTTCTTC. The chain has TRBV6-5 and TRBJ2-1, with a possible D match to TRBD2 (6 bases). The V end lost 4 bases, the J end lost 3 bases, and 13 bases lay between the germline ends. The length of the CDR3 is 15 residues. CDR1 and CDR2 (germline): MNHEY, SVGAGI.

This sequence joins TRBV29-1 and TRBJ2-2; 9 bases align to TRBD1. CDR1 is SQVTM and CDR2 is ANQGSEA in the germline V gene. The V gene end was trimmed by 6 bases and the J gene end by 1 base; junction bases not matched to a gene: 3. The CDR3 consists of 14 residues. CDR3 region: CSVGDRVNTGELFF. In DNA, the CDR3 is TGCAGCGTGGGGGACAGGGTGAACACCGGGGAGCTGTTTTTT.

Points on this clonotype: This could be a read error, since a much larger clone is one nucleotide away. The J gene is TRBJ1-5, the V gene TRBV12-5; maybe TRBD1 (6 bases). This CDR3 contains 14 residues. V was clipped by 6 bases and J by 2 bases, with 11 bases between them. Germline V gives CDR1 LGHNT, CDR2 FRNRAP. The CDR3 nucleotides read TGTGCTAGTGGGGCTTACAGGGGCAATCAGCCCCAGCATTTT. This translates into CASGAYRGNQPQHF.

J is TRBJ2-3 and V is TRBV4-1, with TRBD1 matching 8 bases. The V gene end was trimmed by 1 base and the J gene end by 4 bases; junction bases not matched to a gene: 7. CDR1 is MGHRA and CDR2 is YSYEKL in the germline V gene. The CDR3 sequence is 16 residues long. CDR3 in DNA: TGCGCCAGCAGCCAAGCGCAGGGGGCCAGCGCAGATACGCAGTATTTT. This codes for CASSQAQGASADTQYF.

This clonotype was detected ten times or more. The genes are TRBV5-1 and TRBJ2-7; possibly TRBD1 or TRBD2 for D (7 bases each). V lost 4 bases and J lost 5, with 16 bases in between. Germline CDR1 and CDR2: SGHRS and YFSETQ. This CDR3 spans 14 amino acids. The CDR3 sequence: CASSRATGRDEQYF. The CDR3 DNA reads as TGCGCCAGCAGCCGAGCGACAGGGAGGGACGAGCAGTACTTC.

This clonotype was found a few times. The V call is TRBV7-9, the J call TRBJ2-7, with 7 positions matching TRBD2. The germline V gene encodes CDR1 SEHNR and CDR2 FQNEAQ (reference sequence). The CDR3 extends over 15 amino acids. The V segment lost 2 bases and the J segment 3 bases; nucleotides outside the gene matches: 7. CDR3 DNA: TGTGCCAGCAGCTTATCCCCGGGACTATTCTACGAGCAGTACTTC. It yields the protein CASSLSPGLFYEQYF.

The CDR3 DNA follows: TGCAGTGCTAGAGAGCTAGCGGGAGTTACAGATACGCAGTATTTT. Protein product: CSARELAGVTDTQYF. This chain uses TRBV20-1 with TRBJ2-3; 10 bases fit TRBD2. V shed 0 bases and J 3 bases; nucleotides not matched to a gene: 3. The CDR3 totals 15 residues. Germline V lookup: CDR1 DFQATT, CDR2 SNEGSKA (reference sequence).

This clonotype has at least ten counts. The chain joins TRBV29-1 to TRBJ2-1, with TRBD2 matching 8 bases. The V gene's germline CDR1 is SQVTM and CDR2 ANQGSEA. The CDR3 runs to 14 residues. V gave up 4 bases and J gave up 2 bases; unmatched junction bases: 4. The CDR3 coding sequence is TGCAGCGTTGCCTTCGGGGGGGCCTACAATGAGCAGTTCTTC. It yields the protein CSVAFGGAYNEQFF.

This clonotype is medium-sized in the sample. The chain recombines TRBV27 with TRBJ2-3; 10 nucleotides line up with TRBD2. V lost 4 bases and J lost 4; bases outside the gene matches: 2. CDR3 length: 14 residues. CDR1 and CDR2 from the germline V gene are MNHEY and SMNVEV (reference sequence). CDR3 region: CASSSTSGPDTQYF. As DNA, the CDR3 is TGTGCCAGCAGTTCGACTAGCGGGCCAGATACGCAGTATTTT.

This clonotype was seen ten or more times. The chain carries TRBV24-1 and TRBJ2-1; D gene uncertain. V dropped 0 bases and J dropped 5 bases, with 7 bases sitting between them. CDR3 length: 14 residues. Germline values: CDR1 KGHDR, CDR2 SFDVKD. CDR3 protein: CATSDLGRDNEQFF. CDR3 DNA sequence: TGTGCCACCAGTGATTTGGGGCGAGACAATGAGCAGTTCTTC.

The table lists this clonotype with a few counts. This sequence joins TRBV15 and TRBJ2-3, with unresolved D. This CDR3 contains 18 residues. CDR1 is LNHNV, CDR2 YYDKDF, per germline (reference sequence). Deletions cut 0 bases from V and 1 base from J, with 17 bases between. CDR3 sequence: CATSRDTLFPTGTDTQYF. The CDR3 nucleotides are TGTGCCACCAGCAGAGATACTTTATTCCCCACCGGCACAGATACGCAGTATTTT.

This clonotype was recorded only once. This chain uses TRBV20-1 with TRBJ2-1; 7 bases agree with TRBD2. The germline gives CDR1 DFQATT, CDR2 SNEGSKA (reference sequence). Germline trimming cut 3 bases from V and 3 bases from J; bases unmatched to any gene: 2. This CDR3 contains 13 residues. DNA for the CDR3: TGCAGTGCTAGGACTAGCATCTACAATGAGCAGTTCTTC. Protein: CSARTSIYNEQFF.

This clonotype was seen ten or more times. V is TRBV15 and J is TRBJ2-3; TRBD1 is a possible D gene (6 bases). The length of the CDR3 is 19 residues. Trimming took 4 bases from V and 1 from J, leaving 24 bases between them. Germline V lookup: CDR1 LNHNV, CDR2 YYDKDF (reference sequence). The CDR3 DNA follows: TGTGCCACCAGCAACCTCGCCCGGTGGGGGCAGATAGGCACAGATACGCAGTATTTT. Translated, it gives CATSNLARWGQIGTDTQYF.

Only a few counts were recorded for this clonotype. The V gene is TRBV27, the J gene TRBJ1-5; D might be TRBD1 (5 bases). CDR1 MNHEY and CDR2 SMNVEV come from the germline V gene (reference sequence). The CDR3 spans 14 residues. With 2 bases removed from V and 6 bases from J, the gap between germline ends came to 11 bases. The CDR3 loop is CASSLGVGTQPQHF. The CDR3 nucleotides read TGTGCCAGCAGTTTAGGCGTAGGGACTCAGCCCCAGCATTTT.

This clonotype came up many times. The chain carries TRBV5-1 and TRBJ2-3; 8 nucleotides line up with TRBD2. V shed 4 bases and J 2 bases; nucleotides not matched to a gene: 9. Per the germline V gene, CDR1 is SGHRS and CDR2 is YFSETQ. The CDR3 runs to 16 residues. CDR3 sequence: CASSPRSGGPTDTQYF. CDR3 sequence (DNA): TGCGCCAGCAGCCCTAGAAGCGGGGGACCCACAGATACGCAGTATTTT.

This chain connects TRBV20-1 to TRBJ2-2, with D hard to call. Trimming took 1 base from V and 1 from J, leaving 4 bases between them. CDR1 is DFQATT and CDR2 is SNEGSKA in the germline V gene (reference sequence). This CDR3 has 13 residues. The CDR3 loop reads CSARAGNTGELFF. The CDR3 region has the DNA TGCAGTGCTAGAGCCGGGAACACCGGGGAGCTGTTTTTT.

This clonotype was observed at least ten times. The chain couples TRBV20-1 to TRBJ1-1, with D uncertain. The V and J ends lost 6 bases and 8 bases respectively, with 16 bases between them. This CDR3 region has 12 residues. CDR1 and CDR2 (germline): DFQATT, SNEGSKA (reference sequence). The CDR3 sequence is CSAWGIGQEAFF. In nucleotides, the CDR3 is TGCAGTGCATGGGGAATTGGTCAGGAAGCTTTCTTT.